A selection of T cell receptor beta chains follows, all from one sample in a study of blood T cell repertoires in COVID-19. Sequencing used immunoSEQ multiplex PCR; TCRdb keeps in-frame clones, though not all of them. Of about 68,000 clones listed, 75% to 85% are singletons. The specimen sequenced was peripheral blood. The receptors stem from a man in his forties or fifties with acute or convalescent COVID-19. Both conserved end residues are trimmed from each CDR3. D genes are given only for firm matches.

d_call v_call cdr3_length cdr3_aa
TRBD1 TRBV15 15 ATSRGTGGSGANVLT
- TRBV19 13 ASSMKGWGADTQY
TRBD1 TRBV19 9 ATGQAHEQY
TRBD1 TRBV10-3 14 AIRQGLSGGAYGYT
- TRBV6-5 9 ASRTEETQY
TRBD1 TRBV5-4 11 ASSWTGDYEQY
TRBD2 TRBV2 13 ASSRGLAGAAEQF
- TRBV6-1 15 ASSESPVSAGQETQY
TRBD1 TRBV19 11 ASRTGAGNTIY
- TRBV29-1 13 SVEEGEGLFGTQY
TRBD1 TRBV19 13 ASSEGQGAYTEAF
- TRBV4-1 12 ASSQAATDYTQY
TRBD2 TRBV7-9 12 ASSTSGGEDTQY
- TRBV13 11 ASSELSTDTQY
- TRBV19 11 ASSRGLSYEQY